This T cell receptor beta chain originates from a study of blood T cells in healthy people across ages. V lost 4 bases to trimming and J lost 4 bases, with 16 bases between them. Per germline, CDR1 SGHRS and CDR2 YFSETQ. CDR3 length: 15 residues. A J-beta primer mix and a sample-barcoded 5' primer were used in a second PCR of roughly 6 to 11 cycles. Using its own MiXCR run on the 5' RACE reads, TCRdb lists one record per CDR3 protein. The data show over 1.5 million distinct CDR3 sequences, 40% to 55% seen once. This clonotype was counted between two and nine times. The chain couples TRBV5-1 to TRBJ2-3, with D perhaps TRBD2 (5 bases). The sequence derives from a woman between 40 and 50 years old in good health. Sample: blood. The CDR3 sequence is CASSQSPGRADTQYF. CDR3 nucleotides: TGCGCCAGCAGCCAAAGCCCTGGGCGGGCAGATACGCAGTATTTT.